This passage covers 28 T cell receptor beta chains from one sample sequenced in a study of T cell clonality in common variable immunodeficiency. Assay: immunoSEQ multiplex PCR; the TCRdb copy retains only in-frame clones and omits some. The sample includes some 44,000 clones, none of them occurring once. The sequencing sample was made of peripheral blood mononuclear cells. These receptors were taken from a person between 18 and 75 years old in good health.

In this sample, this clone turned up many times. The read stops 3 residues short of the end of the CDR3; the missing end is completed from the germline J gene. The chain couples TRBV6-1 to TRBJ2-7, with 8 positions matching TRBD2. V shed 4 bases and J 1 base; nucleotides not matched to a gene: 6. This CDR3 is 15 amino acids long. Per germline, CDR1 MNHNS and CDR2 SASEGT. CDR3 amino acids: CASSGISGASYEQYF. The DNA read from the CDR3 is TGTGCCAGCAGTGGGATTAGCGGGGCTTCCTACGAG.

This clone has at least ten counts. The read gets to within 3 residues of the CDR3 end, and the germline J gene fills in the rest. This rearrangement joins TRBV5-5 to TRBJ2-3, with D perhaps TRBD2 (5 bases). Germline assignment: CDR1 SGHKS and CDR2 YYEKEE (reference sequence). The CDR3 is made up of 14 amino acids. Trimming pared 0 bases from V and 3 bases from J, leaving 8 bases between. The CDR3 sequence is CASSLGTGTDTQYF. The sequenced CDR3 bases are TGTGCCAGCAGCTTGGGGACTGGTACAGATACG.

This clone was recorded at least ten times. Partial CDR3 DNA: TGCGCCAGCAGCTGGACAGGCTATGGC. Amino acids: CASSWTGYG. The CDR3 reads in full as CASSWTGYGYTF. V is TRBV5-1 and J is TRBJ1-2; the match to TRBD1 covers 7 bases. Read coverage stops 3 residues before the CDR3 terminus; the germline J gene supplies the remainder. The V gene's germline CDR1 is SGHRS and CDR2 YFSETQ. The trim removed 3 bases at V and 4 bases at J, leaving 0 bases unmatched. The CDR3 covers 12 residues.

Notes on this clone: Sequencing ends 3 residues short of the CDR3 end; the germline J gene provides the rest. Within the sample, other DNA sequences also encode this same CDR3. This chain uses TRBV2 with TRBJ2-7; TRBD1 matches at 7 bases. The CDR3 contains 13 residues. Germline CDR1 is SNHLY and CDR2 is FYNNEI. V shed 6 bases and J 3 bases; nucleotides not matched to a gene: 5. The CDR3 bases that were read are TGTGCCAGCAGGACAGGGTCTGGCTACGAG. This gives the protein CASRTGSGYE. The full CDR3 protein reads CASRTGSGYEQYF.

This clone was counted ten times or more. The read ends 3 residues shy of where the CDR3 ends; the end is completed using the germline J gene. The chain joins TRBV7-9 to TRBJ1-1; D possibly corresponds to TRBD1 (6 bases). There are 15 residues in the CDR3. Germline V gives CDR1 SEHNR, CDR2 FQNEAQ (reference sequence). V shed 0 bases and J shed 1 base, with 9 bases lying between them. This chain's CDR3 is CASSLALQGNTEAFF. The CDR3 bases that were read are TGTGCCAGCAGCTTAGCCCTACAGGGGAACACTGAA.

This clone appeared many times. CDR3 amino acids: CASSEVGGGTDTQYF. The CDR3 bases that were read are TGTGCCAGCAGTGAAGTGGGGGGTGGCACAGATACG. V gene TRBV6-1 combines with J gene TRBJ2-3; TRBD2 might be the D (6 bases). The CDR3 end is not reached by the read, which stops 3 residues before it; the germline J gene fills it in. Germline assignment: CDR1 MNHNS and CDR2 SASEGT. This CDR3 region has 15 residues. V lost 1 base and J 1 base, leaving 9 bases between the germline ends.

This clone has a count of ten or more. The read is 3 residues too short to cover the CDR3 end, so that end is filled in from the germline J gene. The V and J genes are TRBV19 and TRBJ1-6; 9 bases match TRBD1. CDR1 is LNHDA and CDR2 is SQIVND in the germline V gene (reference sequence). The junction had 2 bases not matched to a gene; V was cut back by 1 base and J by 10 bases. The CDR3 totals 14 residues. Partial CDR3 DNA: TGTGCCAGTAGTATAGGGACAGGGGACTCACCC. It yields the protein CASSIGTGDSP. The entire CDR3 protein is CASSIGTGDSPLHF.

In its sample, this clone was seen many times. CDR3 sequence reads: CASSLSGNQPQHF. The CDR3 bases that were read are TGCGCCAGCAGCTTGTCAGGCAATCAGCCC. V usage is TRBV5-1 and J usage is TRBJ1-5; D is unresolved. Read sequence stops 3 residues before the CDR3 end, and the germline J gene provides the missing end. V was pared by 1 base and J by 2 bases, with 4 bases between. CDR1 is SGHRS and CDR2 is YFSETQ in the germline V gene. The CDR3 extends over 13 amino acids.

There are a few counts of this clone. The observed sequence ends 3 residues before the CDR3 terminus, with the missing tail filled in from the germline J gene. This chain connects TRBV20-1 to TRBJ1-2; a possible D gene is TRBD1 (5 bases). V was cut by 0 bases and J by 6 bases, with 8 bases left in between. The CDR3 consists of 12 residues. In germline, CDR1 is DFQATT, CDR2 SNEGSKA (reference sequence). The CDR3 loop reads CSARDFRDGYTF. Partial CDR3 DNA: TGCAGTGCTAGAGACTTCAGGGATGGC.

This clone appeared many times. The read terminates 3 residues ahead of where the CDR3 ends, so the germline J gene completes it. The sample contains more than one DNA sequence encoding this CDR3. The rearrangement joins TRBV19 to TRBJ1-1, with D maybe TRBD1 (5 bases). V was shortened by 3 bases and J by 0 bases, with 8 bases between the two germline ends. Germline CDR1 LNHDA, CDR2 SQIVND (reference sequence). This CDR3 is built from 14 residues. The CDR3 protein is CASSMQGLNTEAFF. CDR3 DNA, as far as it was read: TGTGCCAGTAGTATGCAGGGCTTGAACACTGAA.

This clone was detected many times. The read halts 3 residues ahead of the CDR3 end, with the missing end drawn from the germline J gene. This sequence joins TRBV7-8 and TRBJ2-5; D uncertain. Per the germline V gene, CDR1 is SGHVS and CDR2 is FQNEAQ. V was shortened by 0 bases and J by 1 base, with 15 bases between the two germline ends. The CDR3 sequence is 17 residues long. The CDR3: CASSLAGRLGFQETQYF. CDR3 DNA, as far as it was read: TGTGCCAGCAGCTTAGCCGGTCGCTTAGGGTTCCAAGAGACC.

At least ten counts were recorded for this clone. Read coverage stops 3 residues before the CDR3 terminus; the germline J gene supplies the remainder. The chain couples TRBV6-2 or TRBV6-3 to TRBJ1-5; D might be TRBD1 (5 bases). The CDR3 is 17 residues long. Germline V lookup: CDR1 MNHEY, CDR2 SVGEGT. The germline V and J ends were trimmed by 2 bases and 2 bases, with 16 bases remaining between them. CDR3 residues: CASSYGVGRVGNQPQHF. The part of the CDR3 DNA that was read is TGTGCCAGCAGTTACGGGGTAGGCAGGGTGGGCAATCAGCCC.

This clone was detected many times. The sequence runs out 3 residues before the end of the CDR3; the remainder is reconstructed from the germline J gene. The chain carries TRBV6-1 and TRBJ1-2; maybe TRBD1 (5 bases). The CDR3 is 14 residues long. Germline-derived CDR1 and CDR2 are MNHNS and SASEGT. V was clipped by 0 bases and J by 4 bases, with 9 bases between them. This CDR3 is CASSEAGRGYGYTF. Partial CDR3 DNA: TGTGCCAGCAGTGAAGCGGGAAGGGGCTATGGC.

In this sample, this clone turned up many times. The observed sequence ends 3 residues before the CDR3 terminus, with the missing tail filled in from the germline J gene. The rearrangement uses TRBV7-9 and TRBJ2-2; D ambiguous. The CDR3 extends over 13 amino acids. Trimming took 5 bases from V and 8 from J, leaving 12 bases between them. Germline V gene data show CDR1 as SEHNR and CDR2 as FQNEAQ (reference sequence). The CDR3 spells CASSPRAEGELFF. The sequenced part of the CDR3 DNA is TGTGCCAGCAGCCCGAGAGCTGAGGGGGAG.

In its sample, this clone was seen many times. Read data end 3 residues before the CDR3 end; the end is taken from the germline J gene. V usage is TRBV6-1 and J usage is TRBJ1-1; D remains ambiguous. The V gene lost 4 bases and the J gene lost 0 bases, with 6 bases spanning the gap. The CDR3 runs 13 residues. CDR1 and CDR2 (germline): MNHNS, SASEGT. The CDR3 DNA, read in part, is TGTGCCAGCAGTGGTTCCATGAACACTGAA. It yields the protein CASSGSMNTE. The whole CDR3 reads CASSGSMNTEAFF.

This clone was recorded at least ten times. The CDR3 goes on 3 residues after the read ends, and that part is filled in from the germline J gene. V usage is TRBV28 and J usage is TRBJ2-1; 9 bases agree with TRBD2. The CDR3 extends over 15 amino acids. Unmatched junction bases numbered 2, after V lost 2 bases and J lost 3 bases. Germline CDR1 MDHEN, CDR2 SYDVKM. The sequenced CDR3 bases are TGTGCCAGCAGTTTAGGGACTAGCAACTACAATGAG. Translating it yields CASSLGTSNYNE. The full CDR3 reads CASSLGTSNYNEQFF.

This clone was detected many times. CDR3 in amino acids: CSARTGGRSEAFF. Incomplete CDR3 DNA: TGCAGTGCTAGGACAGGGGGGCGGTCTGAA. The V gene is TRBV20-1, the J gene TRBJ1-1, with TRBD1 matching over 9 bases. Read coverage stops 3 residues before the CDR3 terminus; the germline J gene supplies the remainder. Germline V lookup: CDR1 DFQATT, CDR2 SNEGSKA (reference sequence). V trimming: 3 bases; J trimming: 6 bases; junction bases outside the gene matches: 5. The CDR3 extends over 13 amino acids.

There are many counts of this clone. The read halts 3 residues ahead of the CDR3 end, with the missing end drawn from the germline J gene. The gene calls are TRBV20-1 and TRBJ1-2; D is unclear. The CDR3 is made up of 13 amino acids. The ends were cut back, 4 bases at V and 0 bases at J, with 9 bases in the middle. The germline V gene has CDR1 DFQATT and CDR2 SNEGSKA (reference sequence). The CDR3 reads CSAIPTANYGYTF. The part of the CDR3 DNA that was read is TGCAGTGCTATTCCCACTGCTAACTATGGC.

This clone was seen at least ten times. The read terminates 3 residues before the CDR3 end, so the remaining end is supplied by the germline J gene. This sequence joins TRBV29-1 and TRBJ1-2, with D maybe TRBD1 (5 bases). The V end was cut by 7 bases, the J end by 1 base, with 13 bases between. Germline loops: CDR1 SQVTM, CDR2 ANQGSEA. The CDR3 extends over 13 amino acids. CDR3 DNA, as far as it was read: TGCAGCGCTAGGGGTAAATATAACTATGGC. It translates to CSARGKYNYG. The whole CDR3 sequence reads CSARGKYNYGYTF.

This clone showed up many times. The read terminates 3 residues ahead of where the CDR3 ends, so the germline J gene completes it. The chain joins TRBV19 to TRBJ2-2; 9 nucleotides match TRBD1. The J segment lost 5 bases and the V segment lost 1 base, leaving 11 bases of the junction unmatched. Germline-derived CDR1 and CDR2 are LNHDA and SQIVND (reference sequence). The CDR3 has 18 amino acids. The CDR3 protein is CASSIVFIGTGRTGELFF. CDR3 DNA (partial): TGTGCCAGTAGTATAGTGTTTATTGGGACAGGGCGGACCGGGGAG.

This clone was counted at least ten times. Read sequence stops 3 residues before the CDR3 end, and the germline J gene provides the missing end. The chain employs TRBV11-3 and TRBJ1-6; D possibly corresponds to TRBD1 (5 bases). This CDR3 has 14 amino acids. Germline V gene sequence: CDR1 SGHNT, CDR2 YENEEA. Trimming removed 5 bases from V and 8 bases from J, with 13 bases in between. The CDR3 here is CASSPLEGDSPLHF. The sequenced CDR3 bases are TGTGCCAGCAGCCCCTTAGAAGGGGATTCACCC.

This clone occurred many times. The CDR3 is cut off 3 residues early in the read; its end comes from the germline J gene. This rearrangement joins TRBV4-2 to TRBJ2-7; no reliable D call. CDR3 length: 17 amino acids. V was pared by 0 bases and J by 6 bases, with 21 bases between. Germline CDR1 and CDR2: LGHNA and YNFKEQ. This CDR3 reads CASSQDTSSPARGEQYF. The CDR3 bases that were read are TGTGCCAGCAGCCAAGATACATCGTCCCCCGCTAGAGGCGAG.

This clone has a count of ten or more. The read ends 3 residues shy of where the CDR3 ends; the end is completed using the germline J gene. The chain uses TRBV5-1 and TRBJ2-7; possibly TRBD1 for D (6 bases). V dropped 4 bases and J dropped 5 bases, with 22 bases sitting between them. CDR1 is SGHRS and CDR2 is YFSETQ in the germline V gene. The CDR3 is 16 residues long. The CDR3 is CASSGRQAPNLNEQYF. The sequenced part of the CDR3 DNA is TGCGCCAGCAGCGGCAGACAGGCTCCTAACCTCAACGAG.

At least ten counts were recorded for this clone. The observed sequence ends 3 residues before the CDR3 terminus, with the missing tail filled in from the germline J gene. The chain couples TRBV13 to TRBJ2-7, with D maybe TRBD1 (6 bases). V shed 7 bases and J shed 3 bases, with 13 bases lying between them. There are 13 residues in the CDR3. Germline V lookup: CDR1 PRHDT, CDR2 FYEKMQ (reference sequence). CDR3 DNA, as far as it was read: TGTGCCAGCAAGCAGGGGCGAGGCTACGAG. It specifies CASKQGRGYE. The whole CDR3 reads CASKQGRGYEQYF. The complete variable domain, with remaining parts taken from reference TRBV13 and TRBJ2-7, reads AAGVIQSPRHLIKEKRETATLKCYPIPRHDTVYWYQQGPGQDPQFLISFYEKMQSDKGSIPDRFSAQQFSDYHSELNMSSLELGDSALYFCASKQGRGYEQYFGPGTRLTVT.

This clone came up many times. The CDR3 end lies 3 residues beyond the end of the read and is filled in from the germline J gene. The genes are TRBV27 and TRBJ2-5; 8 bases agree with TRBD1. V was pared by 2 bases and J by 3 bases, with 5 bases of the junction left unmatched. Germline V lookup: CDR1 MNHEY, CDR2 SMNVEV (reference sequence). This CDR3 has 15 amino acids. The CDR3 sequence is CASSLAAQGEETQYF. Partial CDR3 DNA: TGTGCCAGCAGTTTAGCCGCACAGGGGGAAGAGACC.

This clone was observed many times. The sequence runs out 3 residues before the end of the CDR3; the remainder is reconstructed from the germline J gene. The V gene is TRBV15, the J gene TRBJ1-1; 10 bases are a match to TRBD1. The CDR3 is made up of 14 amino acids. Germline assignment: CDR1 LNHNV and CDR2 YYDKDF (reference sequence). CDR3 bases read: TGTGCCACCAGCAGAGGCGGACAGGGGGTTAGT. This codes for CATSRGGQGVS. The CDR3 in full is CATSRGGQGVSAFF.

This clone occurred many times. The read comes to an end 3 residues before the CDR3 does, leaving the germline J gene to fill in the end. The chain couples TRBV30 to TRBJ1-3; D uncertain. The CDR3 is made up of 13 amino acids. V was cut by 4 bases and J by 0 bases, with 7 bases left in between. Germline V gene lookup returns CDR1 GTSNPN and CDR2 SVGIG (reference sequence). CDR3 protein: CAWTGNSGNTIYF. CDR3 DNA (partial): TGTGCCTGGACGGGTAACTCTGGAAACACC. The full variable domain, in which reference TRBV30 and TRBJ1-3 provide the parts outside the CDR3, is SQTIHQWPATLVQPVGSPLSLECTVEGTSNPNLYWYRQAAGRGLQLLFYSVGIGQISSEVPQNLSASRPQDRQFILSSKKLLLSDSGFYLCAWTGNSGNTIYFGEGSWLTVV.

This clone was seen repeatedly, ten times or more. The read ends 3 residues before the CDR3 terminus; that terminus is restored from the germline J gene. V and J are TRBV19 and TRBJ2-3, with TRBD2 matching 7 bases. This CDR3 spans 15 amino acids. Per germline, CDR1 LNHDA and CDR2 SQIVND (reference sequence). J lost 4 bases, V lost 1 base, and 5 bases had no gene match. CDR3 bases read: TGTGCCAGTAGTATAGCAGCGGGAAGCGCAGATACG. As protein: CASSIAAGSADT. The full CDR3 is CASSIAAGSADTQYF.